This TCR beta chain was found in a study of cytomegalovirus exposure and HLA in healthy donors. Overall study findings and caveats: Within an earlier analysis, most TCR beta V segments proved productive either about 90% or about 30% of the time. The study listed 164 cytomegalovirus-associated TCR beta chains.

Unrecorded immune exposures were likely, despite nominal health at sampling. Trimming at V came to 4 bases and at J to 1 base, leaving 3 bases not matched to a gene. This CDR3 has 14 residues. Germline CDR1 reads LGHNA; CDR2 reads YNFKEQ. This clone appeared a few times. The antigen is unknown. The PCR was carried out with 60 Vbeta primers and 13 Jbeta primers. TCRdb's table, derived via immunoSEQ multiplex PCR, lists solely in-frame clones and lacks some. The table includes fewer than 130,000 clones, around two thirds detected once. Sequencing was performed on PBMCs. The chain links TRBV4-2 to TRBJ1-1; 7 positions agree with TRBD1. The TCR comes from a man in his fifties or sixties in good health and CMV-seropositive. The CDR3 DNA follows: TGTGCCAGCAGCCTGACAGGGTCGAACACTGAAGCTTTCTTT. This codes for CASSLTGSNTEAFF.